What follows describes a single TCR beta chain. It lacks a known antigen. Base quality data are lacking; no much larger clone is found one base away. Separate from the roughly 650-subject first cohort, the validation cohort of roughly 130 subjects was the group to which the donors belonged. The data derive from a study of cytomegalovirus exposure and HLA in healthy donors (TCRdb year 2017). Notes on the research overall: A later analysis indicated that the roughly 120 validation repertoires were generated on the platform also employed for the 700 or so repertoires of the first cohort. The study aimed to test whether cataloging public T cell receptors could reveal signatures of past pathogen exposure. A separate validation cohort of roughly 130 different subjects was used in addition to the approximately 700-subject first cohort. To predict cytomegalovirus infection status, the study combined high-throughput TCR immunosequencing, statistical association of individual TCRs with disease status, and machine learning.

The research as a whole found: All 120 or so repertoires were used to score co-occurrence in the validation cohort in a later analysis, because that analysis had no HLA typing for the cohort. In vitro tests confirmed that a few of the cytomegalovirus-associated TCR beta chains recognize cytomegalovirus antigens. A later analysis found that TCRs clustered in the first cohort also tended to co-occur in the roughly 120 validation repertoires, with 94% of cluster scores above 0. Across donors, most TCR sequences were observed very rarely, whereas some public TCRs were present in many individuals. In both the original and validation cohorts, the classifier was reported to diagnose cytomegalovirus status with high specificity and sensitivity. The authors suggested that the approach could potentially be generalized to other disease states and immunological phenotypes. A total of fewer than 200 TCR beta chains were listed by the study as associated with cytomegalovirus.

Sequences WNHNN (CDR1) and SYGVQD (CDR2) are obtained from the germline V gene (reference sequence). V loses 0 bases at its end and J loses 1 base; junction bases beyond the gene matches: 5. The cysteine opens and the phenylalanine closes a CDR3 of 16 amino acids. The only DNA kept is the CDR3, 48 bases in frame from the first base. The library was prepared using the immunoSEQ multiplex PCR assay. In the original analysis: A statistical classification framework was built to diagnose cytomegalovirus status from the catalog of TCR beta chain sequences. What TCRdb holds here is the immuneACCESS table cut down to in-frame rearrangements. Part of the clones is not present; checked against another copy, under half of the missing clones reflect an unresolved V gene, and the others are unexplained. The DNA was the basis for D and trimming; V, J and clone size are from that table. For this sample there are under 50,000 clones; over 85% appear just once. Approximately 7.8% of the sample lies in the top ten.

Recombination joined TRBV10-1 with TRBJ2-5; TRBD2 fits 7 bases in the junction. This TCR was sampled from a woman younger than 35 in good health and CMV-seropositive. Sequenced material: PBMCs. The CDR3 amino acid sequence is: CASSESRGLSQETQYF. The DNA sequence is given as TGCGCCAGCAGTGAGTCTAGGGGACTAAGCCAAGAGACCCAGTACTTC.